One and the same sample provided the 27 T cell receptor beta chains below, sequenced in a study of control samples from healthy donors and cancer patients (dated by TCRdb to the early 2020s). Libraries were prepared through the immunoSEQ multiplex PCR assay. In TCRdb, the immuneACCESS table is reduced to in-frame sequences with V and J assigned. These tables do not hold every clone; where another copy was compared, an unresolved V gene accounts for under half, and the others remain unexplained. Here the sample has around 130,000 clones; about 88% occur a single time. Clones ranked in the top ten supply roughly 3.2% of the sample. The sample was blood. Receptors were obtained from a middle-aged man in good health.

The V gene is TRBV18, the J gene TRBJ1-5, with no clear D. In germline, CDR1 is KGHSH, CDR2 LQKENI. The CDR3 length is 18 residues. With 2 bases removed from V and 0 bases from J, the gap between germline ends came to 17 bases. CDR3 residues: CASSPERVGFYSNQPQHF. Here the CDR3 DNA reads TGTGCCAGCTCACCAGAGAGGGTGGGGTTCTATAGCAATCAGCCCCAGCATTTT.

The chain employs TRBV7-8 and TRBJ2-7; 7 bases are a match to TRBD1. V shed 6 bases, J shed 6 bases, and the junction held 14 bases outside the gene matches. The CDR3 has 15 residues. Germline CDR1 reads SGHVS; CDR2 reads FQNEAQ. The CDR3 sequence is CASRPPGTEKGEQYF. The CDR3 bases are TGTGCCAGCAGACCACCCGGGACAGAGAAAGGCGAGCAGTACTTC.

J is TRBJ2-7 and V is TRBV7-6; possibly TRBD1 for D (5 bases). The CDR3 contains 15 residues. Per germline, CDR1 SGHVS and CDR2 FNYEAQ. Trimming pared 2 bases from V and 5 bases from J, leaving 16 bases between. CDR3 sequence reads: CASSLTTVGSDEQYF. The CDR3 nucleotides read TGTGCCAGCAGCTTAACGACAGTGGGGTCCGACGAGCAGTACTTC.

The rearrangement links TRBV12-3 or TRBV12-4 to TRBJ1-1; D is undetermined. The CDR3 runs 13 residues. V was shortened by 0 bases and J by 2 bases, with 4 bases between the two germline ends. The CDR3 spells CASSLAANTEAFF. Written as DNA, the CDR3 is TGTGCCAGCAGTTTAGCAGCAAACACTGAAGCTTTCTTT.

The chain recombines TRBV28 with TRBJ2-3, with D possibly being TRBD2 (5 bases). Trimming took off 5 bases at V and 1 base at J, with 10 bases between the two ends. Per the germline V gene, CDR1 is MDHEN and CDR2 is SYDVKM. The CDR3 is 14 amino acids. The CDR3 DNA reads TGTGCCAGCAGTACTACCGGGGGCACAGATACGCAGTATTTT. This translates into CASSTTGGTDTQYF.

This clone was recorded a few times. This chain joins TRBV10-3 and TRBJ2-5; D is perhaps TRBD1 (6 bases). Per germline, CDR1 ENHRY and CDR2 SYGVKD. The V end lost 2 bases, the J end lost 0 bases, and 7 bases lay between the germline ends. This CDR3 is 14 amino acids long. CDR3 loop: CAISEGTNQETQYF. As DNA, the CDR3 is TGTGCCATCAGTGAGGGGACAAACCAAGAGACCCAGTACTTC.

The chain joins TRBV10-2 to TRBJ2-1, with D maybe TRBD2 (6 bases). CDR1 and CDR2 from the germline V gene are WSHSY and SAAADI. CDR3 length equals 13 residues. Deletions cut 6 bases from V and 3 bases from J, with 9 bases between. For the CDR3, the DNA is TGCGCCAGCAGAAGCGGGTACTACAATGAGCAGTTCTTC. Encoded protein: CASRSGYYNEQFF.

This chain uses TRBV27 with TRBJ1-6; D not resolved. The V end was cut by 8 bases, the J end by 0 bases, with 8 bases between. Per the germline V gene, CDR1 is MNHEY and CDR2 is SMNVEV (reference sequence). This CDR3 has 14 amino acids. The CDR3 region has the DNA TGTGCCAGCGGCTGGAGCTCCTATAATTCACCCCTCCACTTT. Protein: CASGWSSYNSPLHF.

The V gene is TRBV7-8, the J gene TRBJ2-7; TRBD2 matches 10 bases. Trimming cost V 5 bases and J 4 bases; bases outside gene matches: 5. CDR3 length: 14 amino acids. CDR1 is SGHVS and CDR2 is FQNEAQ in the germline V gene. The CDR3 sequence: CASSQERGGYEQYF. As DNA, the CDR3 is TGTGCCAGCAGCCAAGAGCGGGGGGGGTACGAGCAGTACTTC. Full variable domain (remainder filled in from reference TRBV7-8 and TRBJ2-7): GAGVSQSPRYKVAKRGQDVALRCDPISGHVSLFWYQQALGQGPEFLTYFQNEAQLDKSGLPSDRFFAERPEGSVSTLKIQRTQQEDSAVYLCASSQERGGYEQYFGPGTRLTVT.

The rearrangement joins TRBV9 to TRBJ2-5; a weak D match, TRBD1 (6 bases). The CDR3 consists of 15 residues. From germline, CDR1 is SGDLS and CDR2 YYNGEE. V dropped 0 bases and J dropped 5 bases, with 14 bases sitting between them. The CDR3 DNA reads TGTGCCAGCAGCGTAGGGCAGGGGCTAGGGGAGACCCAGTACTTC. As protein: CASSVGQGLGETQYF.

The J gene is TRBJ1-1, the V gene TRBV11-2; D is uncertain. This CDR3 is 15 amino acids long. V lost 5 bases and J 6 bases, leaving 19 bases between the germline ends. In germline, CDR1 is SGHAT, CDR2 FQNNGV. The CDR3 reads CASSHRRSRLPEAFF. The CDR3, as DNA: TGTGCCAGCAGCCACCGTAGGTCCCGTCTCCCTGAAGCTTTCTTT. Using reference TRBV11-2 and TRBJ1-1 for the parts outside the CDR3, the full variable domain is EAGVAQSPRYKIIEKRQSVAFWCNPISGHATLYWYQQILGQGPKLLIQFQNNGVVDDSQLPKDRFSAERLKGVDSTLKIQPAKLEDSAVYLCASSHRRSRLPEAFFGQGTRLTVV.

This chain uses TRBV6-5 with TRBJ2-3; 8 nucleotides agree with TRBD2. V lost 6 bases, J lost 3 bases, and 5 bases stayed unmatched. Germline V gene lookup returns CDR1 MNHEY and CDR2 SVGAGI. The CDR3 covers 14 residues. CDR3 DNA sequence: TGTGCCAGCAGCCGGGGGGGGACGACAGATACGCAGTATTTT. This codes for CASSRGGTTDTQYF.

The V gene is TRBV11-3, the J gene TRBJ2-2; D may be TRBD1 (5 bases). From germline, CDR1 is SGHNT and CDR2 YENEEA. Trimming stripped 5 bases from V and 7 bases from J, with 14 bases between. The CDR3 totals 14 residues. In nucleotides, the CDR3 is TGTGCCAGCAGCGCCAGGCAGGGTGACGGGGAGCTGTTTTTT. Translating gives CASSARQGDGELFF. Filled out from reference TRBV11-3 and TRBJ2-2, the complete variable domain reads EAGVVQSPRYKIIEKKQPVAFWCNPISGHNTLYWYLQNLGQGPELLIRYENEEAVDDSQLPKDRFSAERLKGVDSTLKIQPAELGDSAVYLCASSARQGDGELFFGEGSRLTVL.

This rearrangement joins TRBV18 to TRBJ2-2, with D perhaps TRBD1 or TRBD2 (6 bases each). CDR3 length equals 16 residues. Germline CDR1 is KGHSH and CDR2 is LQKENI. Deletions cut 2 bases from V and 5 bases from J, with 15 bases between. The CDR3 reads CASSPRDTGRTGELFF. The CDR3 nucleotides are TGTGCCAGCTCACCAAGGGACACGGGGAGGACCGGGGAGCTGTTTTTT.

CDR3 region: CASSSPGITGKRGEQYF. CDR3 nucleotides: TGTGCCAGCAGTTCACCAGGGATTACAGGGAAGCGGGGGGAGCAGTACTTC. V usage is TRBV27 and J usage is TRBJ2-7, with 8 bases identical to TRBD2. After removal of 4 bases from V and 7 bases from J, the junction contained 18 bases not matched to a gene. The CDR3 length is 17 residues. Per germline, CDR1 MNHEY and CDR2 SMNVEV (reference sequence).

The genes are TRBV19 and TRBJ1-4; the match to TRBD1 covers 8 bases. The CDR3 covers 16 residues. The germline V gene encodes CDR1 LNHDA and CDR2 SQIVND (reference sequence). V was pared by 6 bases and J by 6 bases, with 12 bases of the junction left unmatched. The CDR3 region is CASSHGQGFIDEKLFF. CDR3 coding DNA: TGTGCCAGTAGCCATGGACAGGGTTTCATCGATGAAAAACTGTTTTTT.

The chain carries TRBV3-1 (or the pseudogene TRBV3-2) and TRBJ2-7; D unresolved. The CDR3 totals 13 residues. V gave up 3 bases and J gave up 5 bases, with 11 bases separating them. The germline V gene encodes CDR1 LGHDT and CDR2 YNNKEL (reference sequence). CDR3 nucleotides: TGTGCCAGCAGCCATCTTCTAATAAACGAGCAGTACTTC. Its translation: CASSHLLINEQYF.

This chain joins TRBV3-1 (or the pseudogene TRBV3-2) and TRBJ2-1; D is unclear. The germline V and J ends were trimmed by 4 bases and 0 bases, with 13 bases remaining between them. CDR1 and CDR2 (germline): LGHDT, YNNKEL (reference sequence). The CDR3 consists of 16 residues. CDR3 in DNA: TGTGCCAGCAGCCGAGAGTTCCAGAGCTCCTACAATGAGCAGTTCTTC. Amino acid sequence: CASSREFQSSYNEQFF.

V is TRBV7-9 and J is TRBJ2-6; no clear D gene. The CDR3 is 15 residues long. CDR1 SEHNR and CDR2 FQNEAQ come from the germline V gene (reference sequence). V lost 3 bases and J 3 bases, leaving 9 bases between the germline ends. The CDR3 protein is CASSFSEFGANVLTF. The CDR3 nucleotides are TGTGCCAGCAGCTTCTCTGAATTTGGGGCCAACGTCCTGACTTTC. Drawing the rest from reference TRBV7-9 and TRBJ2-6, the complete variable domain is DTGVSQNPRHKITKRGQNVTFRCDPISEHNRLYWYRQTLGQGPEFLTYFQNEAQLEKSRLLSDRFSAERPKGSFSTLEIQRTEQGDSAMYLCASSFSEFGANVLTFGAGSRLTVL.

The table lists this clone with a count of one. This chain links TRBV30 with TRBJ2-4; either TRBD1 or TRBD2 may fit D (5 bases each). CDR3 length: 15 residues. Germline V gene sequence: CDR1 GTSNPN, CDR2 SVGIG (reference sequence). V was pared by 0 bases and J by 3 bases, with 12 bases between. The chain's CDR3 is CAWSVEGSDKNIQYF. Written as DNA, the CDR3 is TGTGCCTGGAGTGTAGAGGGGAGCGACAAAAACATTCAGTACTTC.

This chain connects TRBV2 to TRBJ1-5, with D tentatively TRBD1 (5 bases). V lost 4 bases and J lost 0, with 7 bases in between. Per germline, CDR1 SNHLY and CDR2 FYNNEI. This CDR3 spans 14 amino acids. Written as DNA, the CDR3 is TGTGCCAGCAGTGGACAGTCTAGCAATCAGCCCCAGCATTTT. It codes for CASSGQSSNQPQHF.

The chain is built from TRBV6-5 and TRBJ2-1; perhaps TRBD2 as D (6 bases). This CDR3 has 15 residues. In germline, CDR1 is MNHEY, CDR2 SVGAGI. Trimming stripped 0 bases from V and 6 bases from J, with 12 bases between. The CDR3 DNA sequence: TGTGCCAGCAGTTACTCTCTAGGGAGGACCAATGAGCAGTTCTTC. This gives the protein CASSYSLGRTNEQFF.

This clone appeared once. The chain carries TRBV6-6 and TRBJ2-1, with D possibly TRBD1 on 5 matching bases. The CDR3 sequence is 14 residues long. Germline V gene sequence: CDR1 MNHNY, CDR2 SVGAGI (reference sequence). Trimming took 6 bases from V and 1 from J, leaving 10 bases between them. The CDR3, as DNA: TGTGCCAGCAGCCCTACAGGATCCTACAATGAGCAGTTCTTC. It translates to CASSPTGSYNEQFF.

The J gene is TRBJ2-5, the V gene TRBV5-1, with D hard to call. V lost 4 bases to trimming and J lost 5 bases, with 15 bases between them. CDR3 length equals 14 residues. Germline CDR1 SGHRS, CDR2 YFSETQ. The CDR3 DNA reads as TGCGCCAGCAGCACCCGGACCCTGTGGGAGACCCAGTACTTC. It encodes CASSTRTLWETQYF.

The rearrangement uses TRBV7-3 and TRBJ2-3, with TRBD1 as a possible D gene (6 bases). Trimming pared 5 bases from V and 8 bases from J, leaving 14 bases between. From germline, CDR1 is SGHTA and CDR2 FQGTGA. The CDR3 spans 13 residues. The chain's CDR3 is CASSAAGEGTQYF. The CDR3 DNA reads TGTGCCAGCAGCGCCGCAGGGGAAGGTACGCAGTATTTT.

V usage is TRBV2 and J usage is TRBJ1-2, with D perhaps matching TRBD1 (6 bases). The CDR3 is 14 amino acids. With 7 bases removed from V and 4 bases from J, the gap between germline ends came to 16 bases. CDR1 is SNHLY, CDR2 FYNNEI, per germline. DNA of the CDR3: TGTGCCAGCACTCCAAACAGGGATCTCTATGGCTACACCTTC. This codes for CASTPNRDLYGYTF.

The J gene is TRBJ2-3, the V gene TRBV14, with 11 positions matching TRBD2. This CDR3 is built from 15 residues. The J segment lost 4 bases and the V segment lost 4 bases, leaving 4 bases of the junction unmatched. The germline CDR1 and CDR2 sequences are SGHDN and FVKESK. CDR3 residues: CASSPLAGGSDTQYF. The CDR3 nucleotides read TGTGCCAGCAGCCCCCTAGCGGGGGGCTCAGATACGCAGTATTTT.